This T cell receptor beta chain comes out of a study of cytomegalovirus exposure and HLA in healthy donors. Study-wide results and caveats: TCR beta V segments were, for the most part, productive about 87% or about 30% of the time in an earlier analysis. Among TCR beta chains, those listed as cytomegalovirus-associated numbered about 160.

The germline V gene has CDR1 MNHNS and CDR2 SASEGT. CDR3 length equals 15 residues. V gave up 3 bases and J gave up 5 bases, with 17 bases separating them. Both 60 Vbeta primers and 13 Jbeta primers went into the PCR. Sequencing used immunoSEQ multiplex PCR; TCRdb keeps in-frame clones, though not all of them. The sample has about 160,000 clones; approximately 80% are singletons. Regarding this clone: Its specificity is unknown.

What was sequenced was PBMCs. This clonotype was sampled from a male donor in good health and CMV-seronegative. V is TRBV6-1 and J is TRBJ2-7; D ambiguous. In DNA, the CDR3 is TGTGCCAGCAGTGAGCCCCGTCTGCGCGGTAACGAGCAGTACTTC. Translation: CASSEPRLRGNEQYF.